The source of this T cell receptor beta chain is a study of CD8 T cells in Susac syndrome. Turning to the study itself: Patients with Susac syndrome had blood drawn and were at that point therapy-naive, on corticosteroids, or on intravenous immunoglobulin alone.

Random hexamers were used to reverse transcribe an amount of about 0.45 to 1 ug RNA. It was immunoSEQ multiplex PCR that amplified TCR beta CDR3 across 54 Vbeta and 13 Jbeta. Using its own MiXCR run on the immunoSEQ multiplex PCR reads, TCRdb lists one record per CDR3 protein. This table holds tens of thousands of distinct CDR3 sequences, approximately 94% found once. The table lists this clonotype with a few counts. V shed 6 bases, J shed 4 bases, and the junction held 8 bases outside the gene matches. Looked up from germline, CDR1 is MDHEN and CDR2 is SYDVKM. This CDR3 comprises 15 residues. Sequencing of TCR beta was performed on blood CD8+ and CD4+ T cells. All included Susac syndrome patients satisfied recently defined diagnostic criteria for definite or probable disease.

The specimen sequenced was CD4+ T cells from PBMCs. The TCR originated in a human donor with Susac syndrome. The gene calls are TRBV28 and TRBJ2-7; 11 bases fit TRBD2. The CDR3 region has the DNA TGTGCCAGCAGGAAGACTAGCGGGGCGTCGTACGAGCAGTACTTC. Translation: CASRKTSGASYEQYF.